These 7 T cell receptor beta chains originate from one sample sequenced in a study of early T cells in non-severe SARS-CoV-2 infection. MiXCR, applied by TCRdb to the 5' RACE reads, yields one record per CDR3 protein. The repertoire holds about 52,000 distinct CDR3 sequences, with over 7% as singletons. Specimen: whole blood. Receptor source: an adult who was a healthcare worker with PCR-confirmed SARS-CoV-2 infection or an uninfected control (not recorded which).

This clonotype has more than one count but fewer than ten. The V gene is TRBV7-6, the J gene TRBJ2-1; 10 bases map to TRBD1. CDR1 is SGHVS, CDR2 FNYEAQ, per germline. The V gene end was trimmed by 3 bases and the J gene end by 9 bases; junction bases not matched to a gene: 8. The CDR3 loop spans 15 amino acids. The CDR3 bases are TGTGCCAGCAGCTTCAGGACAGGGGGTTATAGTGAGCAGTTCTTC. It translates to CASSFRTGGYSEQFF. The variable domain in full, completed from reference TRBV7-6 and TRBJ2-1, reads GAGVSQSPRYKVTKRGQDVALRCDPISGHVSLYWYRQALGQGPEFLTYFNYEAQQDKSGLPNDRFSAERPEGSISTLTIQRTEQRDSAMYRCASSFRTGGYSEQFFGPGTRLTVL.

In its sample, this clonotype was seen many times. This rearrangement joins TRBV5-1 to TRBJ2-6; D unclear. The CDR3 extends over 13 amino acids. Germline V gives CDR1 SGHRS, CDR2 YFSETQ. V gave up 2 bases and J gave up 1 base, with 1 base separating them. The CDR3 spells CASSFSGANVLTF. Written as DNA, the CDR3 is TGCGCCAGCAGCTTTTCTGGGGCCAACGTCCTGACTTTC. Using reference TRBV5-1 and TRBJ2-6 for the parts outside the CDR3, the full variable domain is KAGVTQTPRYLIKTRGQQVTLSCSPISGHRSVSWYQQTPGQGLQFLFEYFSETQRNKGNFPGRFSGRQFSNSRSEMNVSTLELGDSALYLCASSFSGANVLTFGAGSRLTVL.

This sequence joins TRBV19 and TRBJ1-4; D ambiguous. The CDR3 is 13 amino acids. V lost 6 bases and J 8 bases, leaving 13 bases between the germline ends. Germline CDR1 reads LNHDA; CDR2 reads SQIVND (reference sequence). The CDR3 reads CASSGPVGEKLFF. CDR3 coding DNA: TGTGCCAGTAGCGGCCCAGTAGGGGAAAAACTGTTTTTT. Looking up the rest from reference TRBV19 and TRBJ1-4 gives the full variable domain: DGGITQSPKYLFRKEGQNVTLSCEQNLNHDAMYWYRQDPGQGLRLIYYSQIVNDFQKGDIAEGYSVSREKKESFPLTVTSAQKNPTAFYLCASSGPVGEKLFFGSGTQLSVL.

Only a few counts were recorded for this clonotype. V usage is TRBV5-1 and J usage is TRBJ2-1; 7 bases are shared with TRBD1. Losses at the gene ends were 1 base for V and 0 bases for J; bases not matched to a gene: 7. This CDR3 has 17 amino acids. Germline V gene data show CDR1 as SGHRS and CDR2 as YFSETQ. CDR3: CASSLTGDLPSYNEQFF. The CDR3, as DNA: TGCGCCAGCAGCTTGACAGGGGATTTACCCTCCTACAATGAGCAGTTCTTC.

This clonotype has only a few counts. The chain links TRBV6-5 to TRBJ2-3; 14 positions match TRBD2. Germline CDR1 and CDR2: MNHEY and SVGAGI. After removal of 5 bases from V and 6 bases from J, the junction contained 7 bases not matched to a gene. The CDR3 has 16 residues. The CDR3 DNA reads TGTGCCAGCAGTCCCCGGACTAGCGGGGGGTGGGATACGCAGTATTTT. It specifies CASSPRTSGGWDTQYF.

The chain combines TRBV20-1 with TRBJ2-1, with D possibly TRBD1 on 6 matching bases. The CDR3 covers 12 residues. Germline values: CDR1 DFQATT, CDR2 SNEGSKA (reference sequence). CDR3 sequence: CSTQGWQYEQFF. In DNA form, the CDR3 reads TGCAGCACACAGGGATGGCAATATGAGCAGTTCTTC.

The sample holds a few counts of this clonotype. V usage is TRBV12-3 or TRBV12-4 and J usage is TRBJ2-1, with 7 bases fitting TRBD2. The CDR3 is made up of 15 amino acids. V shed 5 bases and J 4 bases; nucleotides not matched to a gene: 8. In DNA form, the CDR3 reads TGTGCCAGCAGTCAGCGGGGTCCGGGTTACAATGAGCAGTTCTTC. Its translation: CASSQRGPGYNEQFF.